The next 5 T cell receptor beta chains were all read from a single sample in a study of OX40 agonist ivuxolimab in advanced cancers. The assay was immunoSEQ multiplex PCR, and TCRdb's table has in-frame clones only and misses some. This sample has tens of thousands of clones; approximately 90% occur once, and the top ten carry around 1%. The sequencing used CD4+ or CD8+ T cells sorted from blood, collected in a trial of the OX40 agonist ivuxolimab. Source of these receptors: an adult with an advanced solid tumor such as melanoma, head and neck, liver or kidney cancer.

The chain carries TRBV2 and TRBJ1-5, with D unclear. CDR1 SNHLY and CDR2 FYNNEI come from the germline V gene. Trimming took off 6 bases at V and 1 base at J, with 13 bases between the two ends. The CDR3 covers 15 residues. CDR3 loop: CASRPTQTSNQPQHF. CDR3 bases: TGTGCCAGCAGACCGACTCAAACGAGCAATCAGCCCCAGCATTTT.

The rearrangement uses TRBV19 and TRBJ2-2; D is unresolved. Germline CDR1 and CDR2: LNHDA and SQIVND (reference sequence). This CDR3 has 15 amino acids. Trimming removed 2 bases at V and 0 bases at J, with 7 bases between. CDR3 in amino acids: CASSIFSTNTGELFF. For the CDR3, the DNA is TGTGCCAGTAGTATATTCTCCACGAACACCGGGGAGCTGTTTTTT.

The V call is TRBV18, the J call TRBJ1-5; no definite D call. V lost 6 bases and J 5 bases, leaving 20 bases between the germline ends. The V gene's germline CDR1 is KGHSH and CDR2 LQKENI. This CDR3 spans 16 amino acids. CDR3 amino acids: CASSPGTGSGYQPQHF. CDR3 bases: TGTGCCAGCTCTCCTGGTACCGGCTCTGGGTATCAGCCCCAGCATTTT.

The J gene is TRBJ2-1, the V gene TRBV28; no clear D. CDR1 is MDHEN, CDR2 SYDVKM, per germline. This CDR3 is built from 15 residues. Trimming pared 8 bases from V and 0 bases from J, leaving 14 bases between. CDR3 loop: CASGDLTGSYNEQFF. CDR3 nucleotides: TGTGCCAGCGGCGATTTAACGGGCTCCTACAATGAGCAGTTCTTC.

The gene calls are TRBV6-1 and TRBJ2-1, with a possible D match to TRBD2 (5 bases). Looked up from germline, CDR1 is MNHNS and CDR2 is SASEGT. The CDR3 is made up of 14 amino acids. Trimming left V 4 bases short and J 2 bases short, with 9 bases between. The CDR3 DNA reads as TGTGCCAGCAGTGTAAGCGGACCCTACAATGAGCAGTTCTTC. It specifies CASSVSGPYNEQFF.